This entry lists 20 T cell receptor beta chains sequenced from one sample in a study of response to subunit inactivated influenza vaccine (dated by TCRdb to 2016 to 2019). The protocol used for the library was RT-PCR. Sequencing took place on an Illumina HiSeq 2500. The public reads were reanalyzed by TCRdb: fastp trimming at Q25, MiXCR alignment, in-frame beta chains only. One record per CDR3 amino acid sequence lists the most common genes and DNA. The sample records 500,000 to 600,000 distinct CDR3 sequences, less than 15% of which are singletons. The top ten hold approximately 10% of the sample. Source: PBMCs from blood, taken roughly 12 days after vaccination. The source is a middle-aged man who received an inactivated influenza vaccine. Donor details come from another sample of the same person, matched by shared clones.

J is TRBJ2-7 and V is TRBV30, with 10 bases fitting TRBD1. Per germline, CDR1 GTSNPN and CDR2 SVGIG (reference sequence). V trimming: 2 bases; J trimming: 7 bases; junction bases outside the gene matches: 5. CDR3 size: 13 residues. The CDR3 here is CAWSWDRGYEQYF. The CDR3 DNA is TGTGCCTGGAGTTGGGACAGGGGTTATGAGCAGTACTTC. Full variable domain (rest looked up from reference TRBV30 and TRBJ2-7): SQTIHQWPATLVQPVGSPLSLECTVEGTSNPNLYWYRQAAGRGLQLLFYSVGIGQISSEVPQNLSASRPQDRQFILSSKKLLLSDSGFYLCAWSWDRGYEQYFGPGTRLTVT.

J is TRBJ2-2 and V is TRBV5-1; tentatively, D is TRBD1 (5 bases). V gave up 1 base and J gave up 5 bases, with 15 bases separating them. The CDR3 spans 16 residues. The germline V gene has CDR1 SGHRS and CDR2 YFSETQ. This CDR3 is CASSLTGFVGTGELFF. Here the CDR3 DNA reads TGCGCCAGCAGCTTGACAGGATTCGTCGGTACCGGGGAGCTGTTTTTT.

The chain uses TRBV24-1 and TRBJ2-7; D is tentatively TRBD1 or TRBD2 (5 bases each). The CDR3 is made up of 13 amino acids. Per the germline V gene, CDR1 is KGHDR and CDR2 is SFDVKD. V shed 5 bases and J shed 2 bases, with 9 bases lying between them. CDR3 loop: CATSGGNAYEQYF. Written as DNA, the CDR3 is TGTGCCACCAGTGGGGGGAATGCCTACGAGCAGTACTTC.

In this sample, this clonotype turned up many times. This chain uses TRBV29-1 with TRBJ1-2; the D is unclear. The CDR3 covers 14 residues. The ends were cut back, 3 bases at V and 3 bases at J, with 14 bases in the middle. From germline, CDR1 is SQVTM and CDR2 ANQGSEA. CDR3 DNA sequence: TGCAGCGTTGACGAACCTTTTCAGCACTATGGCTACACCTTC. This sequence encodes CSVDEPFQHYGYTF.

V is TRBV6-1 and J is TRBJ2-3; TRBD1 aligns across 8 bases. Losses at the gene ends were 5 bases for V and 4 bases for J; bases not matched to a gene: 8. CDR3 length: 15 amino acids. CDR1 and CDR2 (germline): MNHNS, SASEGT. Written as DNA, the CDR3 is TGTGCCAGCAGTCCCAGGGGGCGCGTCTCAGATACGCAGTATTTT. Protein sequence: CASSPRGRVSDTQYF.

This clonotype was seen more than once but under ten times. V is TRBV7-9 and J is TRBJ2-7; tentative D call: TRBD1 (6 bases). The CDR3 is 14 amino acids. Trimming took 6 bases from V and 1 from J, leaving 13 bases between them. Germline assignment: CDR1 SEHNR and CDR2 FQNEAQ (reference sequence). CDR3 protein: CASRYSGTSYEQYF. CDR3 bases: TGTGCCAGCAGATACTCCGGGACATCCTACGAGCAGTACTTC.

V is TRBV7-8 and J is TRBJ2-7; D is possibly TRBD2 (6 bases). Germline V gene lookup returns CDR1 SGHVS and CDR2 FQNEAQ. V lost 5 bases and J lost 3, with 11 bases in between. The CDR3 length is 13 residues. In nucleotides, the CDR3 is TGTGCCAGCAGCGCGGGGTTCAACTACGAGCAGTACTTC. Amino acids: CASSAGFNYEQYF.

This clonotype turned up a few times. This chain links TRBV6-1 with TRBJ2-3, with D perhaps matching TRBD2 (5 bases). CDR3 size: 12 residues. Germline-derived CDR1 and CDR2 are MNHNS and SASEGT. Trimming took off 4 bases at V and 9 bases at J, with 11 bases between the two ends. In DNA form, the CDR3 reads TGTGCCAGCAGTGGCGGGTCAAGGACGCAGTATTTT. This codes for CASSGGSRTQYF.

The chain has TRBV18 and TRBJ2-1; D possibly uses TRBD1 or TRBD2 (5 bases each). Per germline, CDR1 KGHSH and CDR2 LQKENI. CDR3 length equals 16 residues. V lost 2 bases and J 0 bases, leaving 11 bases between the germline ends. DNA for the CDR3: TGTGCCAGCTCACCAGGGACCGTCAGCTCCTACAATGAGCAGTTCTTC. This codes for CASSPGTVSSYNEQFF.

There are a few counts of this clonotype. The rearrangement joins TRBV4-3 to TRBJ2-4, with D perhaps matching TRBD2 (5 bases). Trimming left V 1 base short and J 2 bases short, with 15 bases between. The CDR3 is made up of 17 amino acids. In germline, CDR1 is LGHNA, CDR2 YSLEER. CDR3 residues: CASSQGRRGSSKNIQYF. As DNA, the CDR3 is TGCGCCAGCAGCCAAGGCCGGCGAGGGAGTTCCAAAAACATTCAGTACTTC.

V and J are TRBV20-1 and TRBJ1-6; the D is unclear. Germline loops: CDR1 DFQATT, CDR2 SNEGSKA (reference sequence). CDR3 size: 15 residues. V gave up 0 bases and J gave up 6 bases, with 12 bases separating them. CDR3 nucleotide sequence: TGCAGTGCTAGAGATCATCAAGGTGGTAATTCACCCCTCCACTTT. Amino acids: CSARDHQGGNSPLHF.

The chain carries TRBV5-1 and TRBJ2-7, with TRBD1 matching over 7 bases. V was pared by 4 bases and J by 7 bases, with 2 bases of the junction left unmatched. The CDR3 extends over 11 amino acids. Germline CDR1 reads SGHRS; CDR2 reads YFSETQ. CDR3 residues: CASSQQGEQYF. The CDR3 DNA follows: TGCGCCAGCAGCCAACAGGGGGAGCAGTACTTC.

In this sample, this clonotype turned up many times. This CDR3 is CASSRREITDTQYF. The CDR3 bases are TGCGCCAGCAGCCGCCGGGAGATCACAGATACGCAGTATTTT. The chain carries TRBV4-1 and TRBJ2-3; D perhaps matches TRBD2 (6 bases). From germline, CDR1 is MGHRA and CDR2 YSYEKL. The CDR3 sequence is 14 residues long. Trimming took off 4 bases at V and 2 bases at J, with 10 bases between the two ends.

This clonotype was seen many times. The V call is TRBV12-3 or TRBV12-4, the J call TRBJ2-4, with TRBD1 identical over 7 bases. CDR3 length: 13 amino acids. Germline trimming cut 5 bases from V and 4 bases from J; bases unmatched to any gene: 2. CDR3 amino acids: CASSMGQKNIQYF. In DNA, the CDR3 is TGTGCCAGCAGTATGGGACAGAAAAACATTCAGTACTTC.

The rearrangement uses TRBV7-2 and TRBJ2-7, with 7 bases aligning to TRBD1. CDR3 length equals 14 residues. J was trimmed by 2 bases and V by 7 bases; bases with no gene match: 8. Germline loops: CDR1 SGHTA, CDR2 FQGNSA. The CDR3 loop is CASKDRIRTYEQYF. The CDR3 DNA is TGTGCCAGCAAGGACAGGATCCGCACCTACGAGCAGTACTTC.

This clonotype has just a few counts. The J gene is TRBJ1-4, the V gene TRBV20-1; D is undetermined. This CDR3 is 13 amino acids long. From germline, CDR1 is DFQATT and CDR2 SNEGSKA (reference sequence). Trimming left V 3 bases short and J 7 bases short, with 12 bases between. Written as DNA, the CDR3 is TGCAGTGCTAGTCGGGGTGCTGGTGAAAAACTGTTTTTT. Encoded protein: CSASRGAGEKLFF.

The chain has TRBV10-3 and TRBJ2-7, with TRBD2 matching over 12 bases. Trimming cost V 4 bases and J 6 bases; bases outside gene matches: 1. The CDR3 loop spans 13 amino acids. Germline V gene lookup returns CDR1 ENHRY and CDR2 SYGVKD. CDR3 DNA: TGTGCCATCAGTGGACTAGCGGGGGCCGAGCAGTACTTC. Translating it yields CAISGLAGAEQYF.

This chain joins TRBV12-3 or TRBV12-4 and TRBJ2-6; D possibly corresponds to TRBD1 (6 bases). The V and J ends lost 3 bases and 0 bases respectively, with 9 bases between them. The CDR3 has 16 residues. CDR3 region: CASSFTGSSGANVLTF. The DNA for the CDR3 is TGTGCCAGCAGTTTTACAGGGAGCTCTGGGGCCAACGTCCTGACTTTC.

In its sample, this clonotype was seen a few times. The genes are TRBV29-1 and TRBJ2-3; the match to TRBD2 covers 7 bases. V gave up 7 bases and J gave up 4 bases; unmatched junction bases: 11. The CDR3 has 14 residues. Germline loops: CDR1 SQVTM, CDR2 ANQGSEA. The CDR3 loop is CSAIPMTSPDTQYF. Here the CDR3 DNA reads TGCAGCGCGATTCCGATGACTAGCCCAGATACGCAGTATTTT.

This clonotype was seen only a few times. V gene TRBV7-3 combines with J gene TRBJ2-3; maybe TRBD2 (5 bases). Germline CDR1 and CDR2: SGHTA and FQGTGA. CDR3 length equals 16 residues. Trimming pared 5 bases from V and 0 bases from J, leaving 15 bases between. Here the CDR3 DNA reads TGTGCCAGCAGCCTACTCGGTAGCGCTAGCACAGATACGCAGTATTTT. It encodes CASSLLGSASTDTQYF.